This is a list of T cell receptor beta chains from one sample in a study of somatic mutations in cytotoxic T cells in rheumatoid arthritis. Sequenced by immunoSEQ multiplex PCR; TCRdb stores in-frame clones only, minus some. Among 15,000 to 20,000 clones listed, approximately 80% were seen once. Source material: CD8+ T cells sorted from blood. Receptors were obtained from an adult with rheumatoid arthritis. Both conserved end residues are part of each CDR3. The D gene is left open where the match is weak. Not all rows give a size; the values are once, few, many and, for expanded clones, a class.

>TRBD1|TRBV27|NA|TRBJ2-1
TGTGCCAGCAGCTACCGAGGGGGCGGGTGGAATGAGCAGTTCTTC
CASSYRGGGWNEQFF
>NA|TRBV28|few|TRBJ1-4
TGTGCCAGCGCAGTTCTGGCTGGGGATCGTCTGTTTTTT
CASAVLAGDRLFF
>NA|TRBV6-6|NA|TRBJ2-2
TGTGCCAGCAGTTGGGACTGGGGCTCCGGGGAGCTGTTTTTT
CASSWDWGSGELFF
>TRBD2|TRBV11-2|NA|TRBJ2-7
TGTGCCAGCAGCTCCGCCGGCGGGGGGGGCCACGAGCAGTACTTC
CASSSAGGGGHEQYF
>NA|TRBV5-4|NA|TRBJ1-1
TGTGCCAGCAGCTTGGGAGGGCTAGCTTTCTTT
CASSLGGLAFF
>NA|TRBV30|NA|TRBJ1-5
TGTGCCTGGAGTGGTGACAATCAGCCCCAGCATTTT
CAWSGDNQPQHF
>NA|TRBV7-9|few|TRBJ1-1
TGTGCCAGCAGCCCCGACGGGAACACTGAAGCTTTCTTT
CASSPDGNTEAFF
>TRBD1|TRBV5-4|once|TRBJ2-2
TGTGCCAGCAGCCAGGAGTGGGACAGGGACTTTCCGAACACCGGGGAGCTGTTTTTT
CASSQEWDRDFPNTGELFF
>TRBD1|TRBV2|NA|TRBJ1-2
TGTGCCAGCCCGCCGGGACAGGGGGAAGATGGCTACACCTTC
CASPPGQGEDGYTF
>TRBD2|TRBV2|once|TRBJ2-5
TGTGCCAGCAGCACCGTCGTAGCGGGAGAATTGCTAAGAGAGACCCAGTACTTC
CASSTVVAGELLRETQYF
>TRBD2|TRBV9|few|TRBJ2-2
TGTGCCAGCAGCGTATACGGGGGGGCCGGGGAGCTGTTTTTT
CASSVYGGAGELFF
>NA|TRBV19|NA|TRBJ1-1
TGTGCCAGTAGTAGTTGGGGGACTGAAGCTTTCTTT
CASSSWGTEAFF
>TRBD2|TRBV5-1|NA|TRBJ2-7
TGCGCCAGCAGTGAAAGCGGGATAGGCGACGAGCAGTACTTC
CASSESGIGDEQYF
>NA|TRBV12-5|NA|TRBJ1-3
TGTGCTAGTGGTTCCTTATCAGGAGCTGGAAACACCATATATTTT
CASGSLSGAGNTIYF
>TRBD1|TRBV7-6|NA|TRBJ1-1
TGTGCCAGCAGCTTGTCCGACAGGGTTTTTCTGGGGGACACTGAAGCTTTCTTT
CASSLSDRVFLGDTEAFF
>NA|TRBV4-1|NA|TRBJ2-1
TGCGCCAGCAGCCAAGAGTATGAGCAGTTCTTC
CASSQEYEQFF
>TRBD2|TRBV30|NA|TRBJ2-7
TGTGCCTGGAGTGACCTTCTAGCGGGGGCTACCTACGAGCAGTACTTC
CAWSDLLAGATYEQYF
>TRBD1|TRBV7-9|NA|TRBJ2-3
TGTGCCAGCAGCTTAGCGAGGGACAGGGTTACAGATACGCAGTATTTT
CASSLARDRVTDTQYF
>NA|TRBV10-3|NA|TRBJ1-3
TGTGCCTCCTTGGACTACTCTGGAAACACCATATATTTT
CASLDYSGNTIYF
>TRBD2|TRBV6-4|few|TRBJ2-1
TGTGCCAGCAGTGACTCTAGCGGGGGGGCCAATGAGCAGTTCTTC
CASSDSSGGANEQFF
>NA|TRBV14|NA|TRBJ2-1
TGTGCCAGCAGCCCCGACTGGAGCTCCTACAATGAGCAGTTCTTC
CASSPDWSSYNEQFF
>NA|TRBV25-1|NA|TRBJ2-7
TGTGCCACCAACAGGGCGGACACCTACGAGCAGTACTTC
CATNRADTYEQYF
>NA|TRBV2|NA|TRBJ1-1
TGTGCCAGCAGTACGGGCAGGGGCACTGAAGCTTTCTTT
CASSTGRGTEAFF
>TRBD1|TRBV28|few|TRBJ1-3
TGTGCCGCGAGATCCGGGACAGGCCGAAACACCATATATTTT
CAARSGTGRNTIYF
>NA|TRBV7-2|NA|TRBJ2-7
TGTGCCAGCAGCACCCCGACGGGGGCCTACGAGCAGTACTTC
CASSTPTGAYEQYF
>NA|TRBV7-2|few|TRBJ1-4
TGTGCCAGCAGCTTGGGGGGTATGATCGGCGAAAAACTGTTTTTT
CASSLGGMIGEKLFF
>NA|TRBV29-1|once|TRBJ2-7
TGCAGCGTGGCTGAGGGCCCAACCTACGAGCAGTACTTC
CSVAEGPTYEQYF
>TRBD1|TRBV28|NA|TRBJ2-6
TGTGCCAGCAGCCTTATGCGGGGGACAGGGCCCTCTGGGGCCAACGTCCTGACTTTC
CASSLMRGTGPSGANVLTF
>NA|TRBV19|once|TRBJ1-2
TGTGCCAGTTCCCTTATGACACACGATGGCTACACCTTC
CASSLMTHDGYTF
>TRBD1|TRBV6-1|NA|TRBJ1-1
TGTGCCAGCAGTTTGGACAGGGGGACGAACACTGAAGCTTTCTTT
CASSLDRGTNTEAFF
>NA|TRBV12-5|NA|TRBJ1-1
TGTGCTAGTGGTTTGTTCGGCGTGGGCACTGAAGCTTTCTTT
CASGLFGVGTEAFF
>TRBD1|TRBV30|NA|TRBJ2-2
TGTGCCTGGAGTGTCGGGGACAGGGACACCGGGGAGCTGTTTTTT
CAWSVGDRDTGELFF
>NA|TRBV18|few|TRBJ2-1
TGTGCCAGCTCACCAAACAATGAGCAGTTCTTC
CASSPNNEQFF
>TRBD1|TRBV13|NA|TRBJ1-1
TGTGCCAGCAGCTTAGGCAGGGGACAGGGGGTTTTCGCTTTCTTT
CASSLGRGQGVFAFF
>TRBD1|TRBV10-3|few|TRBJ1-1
TGTGCCATCAGGACAGGGGGCATTAACACTGAAGCTTTCTTT
CAIRTGGINTEAFF
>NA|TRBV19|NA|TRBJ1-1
TGTGCCAGCAACGATCGGGGTTATACAGATGAAGCTTTCTTT
CASNDRGYTDEAFF
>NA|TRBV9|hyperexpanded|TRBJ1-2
TGTGCCAGCAGCGTGTATTCTAGGGCTAACTATGGCTACACCTTC
CASSVYSRANYGYTF
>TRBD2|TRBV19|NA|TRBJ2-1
TGTGCCAGTAGTATAGCCCCCCAGCGGGGGGACGACAATGAGCAGTTCTTC
CASSIAPQRGDDNEQFF
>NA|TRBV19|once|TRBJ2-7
TGTGCCAGTAGTATAACCACAGGGTACGAGCAGTACTTC
CASSITTGYEQYF
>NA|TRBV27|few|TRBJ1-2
TGTGCCAGCAGTTTCTCCGGACAGACCTATGGCTACACCTTC
CASSFSGQTYGYTF
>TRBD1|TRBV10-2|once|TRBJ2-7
TGCGCCAGCAGTGAGGGACAGGGGTTCTCCTACGAGCAGTACTTC
CASSEGQGFSYEQYF
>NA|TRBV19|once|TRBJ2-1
TGTGCCAGTAGTCATATTTCCCCCCGGGCAGGCTACAATGAGCAGTTCTTC
CASSHISPRAGYNEQFF
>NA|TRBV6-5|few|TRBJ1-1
TGTGCCAGCAGTGCGTTCCAGGGTAGCACTGAAGCTTTCTTT
CASSAFQGSTEAFF
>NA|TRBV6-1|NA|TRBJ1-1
TGTGCCAGCAACGACCAGGTGAACACTGAAGCTTTCTTT
CASNDQVNTEAFF
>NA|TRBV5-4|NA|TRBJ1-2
TGTGCCAGCAGCTCAGAGACTGAACCTCGCTATGGCTACACCTTC
CASSSETEPRYGYTF
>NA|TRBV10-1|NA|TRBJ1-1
TGCGCCAGCAGTGAGACAACAGGTTACACTGAAGCTTTCTTT
CASSETTGYTEAFF